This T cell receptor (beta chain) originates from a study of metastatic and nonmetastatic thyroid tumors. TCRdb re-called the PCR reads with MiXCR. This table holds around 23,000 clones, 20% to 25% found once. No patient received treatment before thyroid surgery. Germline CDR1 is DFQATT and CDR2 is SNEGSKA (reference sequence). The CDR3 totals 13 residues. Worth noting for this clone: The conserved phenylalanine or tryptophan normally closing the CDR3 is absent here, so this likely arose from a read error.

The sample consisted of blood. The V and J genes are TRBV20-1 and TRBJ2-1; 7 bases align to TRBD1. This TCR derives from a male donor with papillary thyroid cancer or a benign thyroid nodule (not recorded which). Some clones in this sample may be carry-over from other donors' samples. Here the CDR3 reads CSAEGQVYNDQFL. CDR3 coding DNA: TGCAGTGCCGAAGGACAGGTCTACAATGATCAGTTCCTC.